In its sample, the clone carrying this TCR beta chain was seen many times. This record comes from a study of T-cell reconstitution after alpha-beta-depleted transplantation in children. Unique molecular identifiers were built into the TCRbeta library. Each CDR3 protein is one row after TCRdb ran MiXCR on the PCR reads. This sample has fewer than 120,000 distinct CDR3 sequences, with about 9.3% found just once. V lost 1 base, J lost 4 bases, and 9 bases lay in between. Per the germline V gene, CDR1 is SGHRS and CDR2 is YFSETQ. The CDR3 is 13 amino acids. The TCR originated in a human donor who donated a stem cell graft to a child with acute lymphoblastic leukemia. The sequencing used PBMCs from the stem cell graft donor, collected from the stem cell graft. The V call is TRBV5-1, the J call TRBJ2-7; D is uncertain. DNA of the CDR3: TGCGCCAGCAGCTTGACTATTCATTACGAGCAGTACTTC. It encodes CASSLTIHYEQYF.